This TCR beta chain was recorded in a study of CD8 T cells in Susac syndrome. This clonotype was detected only a few times. High-throughput TCR beta sequencing covered peripheral CD8+ and CD4+ T cells. The control group consisted of healthy donors matched for age and sex. It was negative isolation that provided the CD8+ and CD4+ T cells, whereas TEMRA cells were enriched by FACS. Random hexamers were used to reverse transcribe the RNA input (roughly 0.5 to 1 ug). The immunoSEQ assay covered 54 Vbeta and 13 Jbeta segments for CDR3. TCRdb re-derived calls from the immunoSEQ multiplex PCR reads in MiXCR, one entry per CDR3 protein. The sample lists approximately 75,000 distinct CDR3 sequences, around 95% occurring once. This CDR3 has 11 residues. Looked up from germline, CDR1 is MGHDK and CDR2 is SYGVNS. The V gene lost 5 bases and the J gene lost 3 bases, with 5 bases spanning the gap.

The clonotype comes from a human donor in good health. J is TRBJ2-7 and V is TRBV25-1; D not certain. What was sequenced was CD8+ T cells from PBMCs. The CDR3 protein is CASSHSYEQYF. CDR3 bases: TGTGCCAGCAGTCACAGCTACGAGCAGTACTTC.